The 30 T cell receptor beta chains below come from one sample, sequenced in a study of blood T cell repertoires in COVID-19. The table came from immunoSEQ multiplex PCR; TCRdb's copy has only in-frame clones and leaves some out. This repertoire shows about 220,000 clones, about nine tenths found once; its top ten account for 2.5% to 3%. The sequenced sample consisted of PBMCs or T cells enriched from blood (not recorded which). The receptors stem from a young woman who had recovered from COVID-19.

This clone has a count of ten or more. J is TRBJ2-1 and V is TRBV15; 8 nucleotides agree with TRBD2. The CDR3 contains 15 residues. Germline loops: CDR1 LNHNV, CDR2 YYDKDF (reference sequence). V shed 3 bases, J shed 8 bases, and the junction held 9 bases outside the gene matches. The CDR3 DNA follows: TGTGCCACCAGCAGGAGTTTCGGGGGGGCTGATGAGCAGTTCTTC. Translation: CATSRSFGGADEQFF.

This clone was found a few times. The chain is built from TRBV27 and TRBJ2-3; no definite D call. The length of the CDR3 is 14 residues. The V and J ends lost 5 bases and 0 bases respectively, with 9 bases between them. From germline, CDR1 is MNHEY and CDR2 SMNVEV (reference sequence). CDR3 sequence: CASSHPTSTDTQYF. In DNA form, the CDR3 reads TGTGCCAGCAGTCACCCAACTAGCACAGATACGCAGTATTTT.

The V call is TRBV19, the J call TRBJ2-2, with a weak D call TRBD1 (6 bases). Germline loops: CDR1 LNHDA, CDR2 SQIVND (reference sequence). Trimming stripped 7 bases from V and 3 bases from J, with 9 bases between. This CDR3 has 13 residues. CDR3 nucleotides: TGTGCCAGTAACAGGGTGGACACCGGGGAGCTGTTTTTT. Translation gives CASNRVDTGELFF.

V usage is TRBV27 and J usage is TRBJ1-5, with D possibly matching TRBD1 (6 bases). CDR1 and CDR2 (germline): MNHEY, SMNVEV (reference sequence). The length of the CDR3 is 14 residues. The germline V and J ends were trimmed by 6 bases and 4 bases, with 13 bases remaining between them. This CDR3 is CASRPIGGNQPQHF. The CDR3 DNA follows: TGTGCCAGCAGACCCATAGGGGGTAATCAGCCCCAGCATTTT.

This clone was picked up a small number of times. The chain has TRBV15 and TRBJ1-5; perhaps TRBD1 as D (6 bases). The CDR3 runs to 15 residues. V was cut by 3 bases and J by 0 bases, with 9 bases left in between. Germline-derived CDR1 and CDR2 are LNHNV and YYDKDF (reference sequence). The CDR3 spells CATSSRGYSNQPQHF. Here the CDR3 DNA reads TGTGCCACCAGCAGCAGGGGTTATAGCAATCAGCCCCAGCATTTT. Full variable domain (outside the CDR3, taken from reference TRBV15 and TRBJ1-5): DAMVIQNPRYQVTQFGKPVTLSCSQTLNHNVMYWYQQKSSQAPKLLFHYYDKDFNNEADTPDNFQSRRPNTSFCFLDIRSPGLGDTAMYLCATSSRGYSNQPQHFGDGTRLSIL.

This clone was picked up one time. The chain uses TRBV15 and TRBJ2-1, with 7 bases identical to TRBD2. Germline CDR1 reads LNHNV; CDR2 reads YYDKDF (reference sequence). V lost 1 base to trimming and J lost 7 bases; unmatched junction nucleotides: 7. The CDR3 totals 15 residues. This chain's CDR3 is CATSRARQGGNEQFF. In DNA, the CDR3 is TGTGCCACCAGCAGAGCTCGGCAGGGAGGGAATGAGCAGTTCTTC.

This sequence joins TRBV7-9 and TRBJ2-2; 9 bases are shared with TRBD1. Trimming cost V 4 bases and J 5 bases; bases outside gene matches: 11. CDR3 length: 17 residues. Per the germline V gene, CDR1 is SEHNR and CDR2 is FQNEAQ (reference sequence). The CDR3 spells CASSSSGTGLGTGELFF. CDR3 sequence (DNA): TGTGCCAGCAGCTCCTCCGGGACAGGGCTAGGGACCGGGGAGCTGTTTTTT.

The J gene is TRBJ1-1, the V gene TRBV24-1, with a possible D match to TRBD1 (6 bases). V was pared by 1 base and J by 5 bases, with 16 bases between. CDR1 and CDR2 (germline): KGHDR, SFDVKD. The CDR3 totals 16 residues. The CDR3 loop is CATSDLRGEGGTEAFF. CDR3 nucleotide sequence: TGTGCCACCAGTGATTTACGGGGCGAAGGGGGAACTGAAGCTTTCTTT.

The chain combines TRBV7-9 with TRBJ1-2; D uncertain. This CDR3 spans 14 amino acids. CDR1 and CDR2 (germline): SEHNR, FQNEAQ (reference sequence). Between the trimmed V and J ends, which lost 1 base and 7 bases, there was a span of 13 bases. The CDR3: CASSLEADYRGYTF. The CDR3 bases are TGTGCCAGCAGCTTAGAGGCGGATTACCGTGGCTACACCTTC.

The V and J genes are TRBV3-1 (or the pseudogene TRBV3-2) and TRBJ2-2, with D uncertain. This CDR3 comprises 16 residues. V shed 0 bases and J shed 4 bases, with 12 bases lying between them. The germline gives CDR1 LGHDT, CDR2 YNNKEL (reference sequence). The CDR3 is CASSQDSTSGTGELFF. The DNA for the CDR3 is TGTGCCAGCAGCCAAGATTCTACCTCGGGCACCGGGGAGCTGTTTTTT.

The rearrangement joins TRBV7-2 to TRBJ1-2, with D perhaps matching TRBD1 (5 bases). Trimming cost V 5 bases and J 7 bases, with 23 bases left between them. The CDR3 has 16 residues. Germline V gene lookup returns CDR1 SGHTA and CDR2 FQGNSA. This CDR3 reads CASSPSAFAGRSGYTF. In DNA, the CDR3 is TGTGCCAGCAGCCCCTCAGCGTTCGCAGGGCGAAGTGGCTACACCTTC.

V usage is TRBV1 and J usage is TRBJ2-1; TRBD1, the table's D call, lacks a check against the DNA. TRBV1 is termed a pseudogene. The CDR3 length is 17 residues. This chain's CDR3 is CTSSQDERDRVDNEQFF. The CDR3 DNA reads TGCACCAGCAGCCAAGATGAGAGGGACAGGGTGGACAATGAGCAGTTCTTC.

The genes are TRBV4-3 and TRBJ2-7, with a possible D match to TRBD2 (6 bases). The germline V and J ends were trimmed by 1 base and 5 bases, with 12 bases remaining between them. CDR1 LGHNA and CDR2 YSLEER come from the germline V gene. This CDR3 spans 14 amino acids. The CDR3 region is CASSQAAGWNEQYF. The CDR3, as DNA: TGCGCCAGCAGCCAAGCGGCGGGGTGGAACGAGCAGTACTTC.

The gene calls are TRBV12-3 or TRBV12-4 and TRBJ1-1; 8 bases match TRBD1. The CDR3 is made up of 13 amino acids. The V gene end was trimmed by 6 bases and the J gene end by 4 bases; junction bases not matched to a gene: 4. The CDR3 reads CASRRDRITEAFF. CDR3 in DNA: TGTGCCAGCAGACGGGACAGGATCACTGAAGCTTTCTTT.

CDR3 coding DNA: TGTGCCAGCAGTCGCCGGGACGGAGGGGCTGGCTACACCTTC. Translated, it gives CASSRRDGGAGYTF. This chain connects TRBV6-5 to TRBJ1-2; maybe TRBD1 (5 bases). The CDR3 runs to 14 residues. The germline V and J ends were trimmed by 5 bases and 7 bases, with 17 bases remaining between them. CDR1 and CDR2 (germline): MNHEY, SVGAGI.

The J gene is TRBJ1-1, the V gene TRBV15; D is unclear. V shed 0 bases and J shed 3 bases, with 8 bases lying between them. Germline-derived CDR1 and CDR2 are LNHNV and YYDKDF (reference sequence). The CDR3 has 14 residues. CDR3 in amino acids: CATSREGSYTEAFF. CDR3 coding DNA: TGTGCCACCAGCAGAGAGGGGAGTTACACTGAAGCTTTCTTT.

The CDR3 loop is CASSPSGTGRQPQHF. The CDR3 nucleotides read TGTGCCAGCAGTCCCTCCGGGACAGGGCGTCAGCCCCAGCATTTT. V is TRBV2 and J is TRBJ1-5, with 9 bases identical to TRBD1. The CDR3 runs 15 residues. The J segment lost 6 bases and the V segment lost 5 bases, leaving 8 bases of the junction unmatched. The V gene's germline CDR1 is SNHLY and CDR2 FYNNEI. The variable domain in full, completed from reference TRBV2 and TRBJ1-5, reads EPEVTQTPSHQVTQMGQEVILRCVPISNHLYFYWYRQILGQKVEFLVSFYNNEISEKSEIFDDQFSVERPDGSNFTLKIRSTKLEDSAMYFCASSPSGTGRQPQHFGDGTRLSIL.

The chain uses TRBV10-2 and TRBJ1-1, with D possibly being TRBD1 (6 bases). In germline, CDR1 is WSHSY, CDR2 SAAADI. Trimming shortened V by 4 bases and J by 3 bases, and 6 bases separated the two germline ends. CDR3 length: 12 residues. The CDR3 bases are TGCGCCAGCAGTGCAGGGGACACTGAAGCTTTCTTT. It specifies CASSAGDTEAFF.

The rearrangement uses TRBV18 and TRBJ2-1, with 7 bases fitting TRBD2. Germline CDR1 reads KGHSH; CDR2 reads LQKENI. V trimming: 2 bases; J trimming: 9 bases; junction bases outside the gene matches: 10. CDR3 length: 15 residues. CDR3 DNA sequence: TGTGCCAGCTCACCAGAGGACGGGGGGTTCAGTGAGCAGTTCTTC. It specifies CASSPEDGGFSEQFF.

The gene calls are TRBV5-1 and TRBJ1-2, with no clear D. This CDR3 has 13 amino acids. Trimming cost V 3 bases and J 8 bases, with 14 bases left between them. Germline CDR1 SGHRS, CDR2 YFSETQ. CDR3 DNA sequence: TGCGCCAGCAGCTCGGGAGAATGGGGAGGCTACACCTTC. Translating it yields CASSSGEWGGYTF.

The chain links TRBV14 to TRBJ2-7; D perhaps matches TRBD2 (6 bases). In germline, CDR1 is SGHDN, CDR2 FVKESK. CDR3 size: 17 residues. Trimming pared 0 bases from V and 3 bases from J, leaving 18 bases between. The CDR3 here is CASSQEGVGTQRYEQYF. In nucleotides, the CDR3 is TGTGCCAGCAGCCAAGAGGGGGTAGGGACTCAACGCTACGAGCAGTACTTC.

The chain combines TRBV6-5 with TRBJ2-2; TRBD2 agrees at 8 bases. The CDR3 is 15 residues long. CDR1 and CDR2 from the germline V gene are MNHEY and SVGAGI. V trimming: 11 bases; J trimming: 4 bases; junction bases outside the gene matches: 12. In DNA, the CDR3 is TGTGCCCCTGCGGGCGGGGGGTGGAGCACCGGGGAGCTGTTTTTT. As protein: CAPAGGGWSTGELFF.

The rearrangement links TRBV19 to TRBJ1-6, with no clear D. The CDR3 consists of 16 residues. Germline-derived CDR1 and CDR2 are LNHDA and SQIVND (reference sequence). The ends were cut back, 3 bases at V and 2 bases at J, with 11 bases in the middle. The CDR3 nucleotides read TGTGCCAGTAGTATTTCGACATATCCCTATAATTCACCCCTCCACTTT. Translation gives CASSISTYPYNSPLHF.

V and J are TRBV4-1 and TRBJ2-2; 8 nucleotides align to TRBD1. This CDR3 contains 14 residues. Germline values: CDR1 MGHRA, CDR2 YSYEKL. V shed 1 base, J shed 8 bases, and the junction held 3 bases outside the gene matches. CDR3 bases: TGCGCCAGCAGCCAAGTAGGGACAGGAGGGGAGCTGTTTTTT. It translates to CASSQVGTGGELFF.

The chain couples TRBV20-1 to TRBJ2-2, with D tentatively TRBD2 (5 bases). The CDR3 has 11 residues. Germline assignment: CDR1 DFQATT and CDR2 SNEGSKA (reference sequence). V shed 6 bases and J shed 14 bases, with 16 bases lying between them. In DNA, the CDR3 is TGCAGTGCCAAGGGAGCGCCTTACCTGTTTTTT. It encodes CSAKGAPYLFF.

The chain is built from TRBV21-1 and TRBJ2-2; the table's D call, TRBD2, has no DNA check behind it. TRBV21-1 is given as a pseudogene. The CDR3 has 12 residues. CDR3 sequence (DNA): TGTGCCAAGCCCCCGGACACCGGGGAGCTGTTTTTT. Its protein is CAKPPDTGELFF.

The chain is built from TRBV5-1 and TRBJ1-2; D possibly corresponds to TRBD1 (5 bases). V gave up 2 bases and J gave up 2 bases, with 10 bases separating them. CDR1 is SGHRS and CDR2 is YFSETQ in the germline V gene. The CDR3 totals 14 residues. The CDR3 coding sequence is TGCGCCAGCAGCTTCAGGGATTGGAACTATGGCTACACCTTC. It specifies CASSFRDWNYGYTF.

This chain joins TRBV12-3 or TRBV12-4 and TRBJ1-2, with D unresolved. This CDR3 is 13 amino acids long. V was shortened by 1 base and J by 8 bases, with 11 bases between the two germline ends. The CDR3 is CASSLGLMGGYTF. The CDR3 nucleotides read TGTGCCAGCAGTTTAGGCCTTATGGGCGGCTACACCTTC.

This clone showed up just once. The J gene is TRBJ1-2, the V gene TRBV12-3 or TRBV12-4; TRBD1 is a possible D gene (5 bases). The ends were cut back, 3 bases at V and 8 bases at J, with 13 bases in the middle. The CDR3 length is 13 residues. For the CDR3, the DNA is TGTGCCAGCAGTTTGCGGCAGGGTGAGGGCTACACCTTC. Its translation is CASSLRQGEGYTF.

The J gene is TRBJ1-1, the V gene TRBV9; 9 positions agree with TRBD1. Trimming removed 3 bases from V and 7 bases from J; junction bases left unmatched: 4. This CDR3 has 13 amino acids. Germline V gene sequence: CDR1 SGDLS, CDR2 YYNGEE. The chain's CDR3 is CASSDGTGFEAFF. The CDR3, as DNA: TGTGCCAGCAGCGATGGGACAGGGTTTGAAGCTTTCTTT.